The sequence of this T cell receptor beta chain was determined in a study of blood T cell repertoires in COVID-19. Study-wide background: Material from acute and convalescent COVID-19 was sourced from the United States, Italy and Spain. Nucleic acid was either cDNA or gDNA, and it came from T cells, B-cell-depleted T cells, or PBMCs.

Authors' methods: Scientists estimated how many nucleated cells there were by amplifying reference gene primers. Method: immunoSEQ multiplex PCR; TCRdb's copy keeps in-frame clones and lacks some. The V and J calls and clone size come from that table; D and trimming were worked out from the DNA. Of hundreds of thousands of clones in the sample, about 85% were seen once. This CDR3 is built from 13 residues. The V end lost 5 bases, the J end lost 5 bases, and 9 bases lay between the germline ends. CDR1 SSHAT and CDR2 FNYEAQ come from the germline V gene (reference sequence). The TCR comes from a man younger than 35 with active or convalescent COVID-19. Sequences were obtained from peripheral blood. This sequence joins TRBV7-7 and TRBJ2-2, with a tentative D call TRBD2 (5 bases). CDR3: CASSLLGTGELFF. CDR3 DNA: TGTGCCAGCAGCCTACTAGGTACCGGGGAGCTGTTTTTT.